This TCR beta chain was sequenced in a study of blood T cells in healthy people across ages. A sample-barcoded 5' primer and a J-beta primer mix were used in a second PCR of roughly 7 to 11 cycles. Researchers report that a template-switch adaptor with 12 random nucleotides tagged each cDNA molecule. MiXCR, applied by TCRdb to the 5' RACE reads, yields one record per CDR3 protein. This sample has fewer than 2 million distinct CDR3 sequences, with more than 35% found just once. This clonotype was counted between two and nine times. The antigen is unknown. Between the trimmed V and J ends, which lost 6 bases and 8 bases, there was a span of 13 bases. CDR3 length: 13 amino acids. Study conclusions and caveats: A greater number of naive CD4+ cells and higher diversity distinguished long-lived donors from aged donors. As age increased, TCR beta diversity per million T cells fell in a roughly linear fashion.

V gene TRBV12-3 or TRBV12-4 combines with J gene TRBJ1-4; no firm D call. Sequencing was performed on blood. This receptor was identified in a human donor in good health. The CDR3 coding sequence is TGTGCCAGCAGGATTCTCGCCGAGGAAAAACTGTTTTTT. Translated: CASRILAEEKLFF.